This T cell receptor (beta chain) emerged from a study of blood T cell repertoires in COVID-19. Study information: Material from acute and convalescent COVID-19 was sourced from the United States, Italy and Spain. The cDNA or gDNA used as material had been derived from T cells, B-cell-depleted T cells, or PBMCs.

Profiling relied on immunoSEQ multiplex PCR, and the TCRdb table lists in-frame clones only, not all of them. The sample holds over 250,000 clones, around 91% seen once. Clinical history as reported by participants underpinned cohort assignment. The TCR originated in a woman younger than 35 who had recovered from COVID-19. The specimen sequenced was PBMCs or T cells enriched from blood (not recorded which).

CDR3: CASSRVGGTEAFF. CDR3 DNA: TGTGCCAGCTCACGGGTAGGGGGAACTGAAGCTTTCTTT. The chain uses TRBV18 and TRBJ1-1; tentative D call: TRBD1 (6 bases). This CDR3 has 13 amino acids. The germline V gene encodes CDR1 KGHSH and CDR2 LQKENI. V lost 4 bases, J lost 5 bases, and 11 bases lay in between.